This is a list of T cell receptor beta chains from one sample in a study of early T cells in non-severe SARS-CoV-2 infection. Each CDR3 protein gets one entry after TCRdb re-called the 5' RACE reads with MiXCR. The sample holds approximately 47,000 distinct CDR3 sequences, roughly 9.4% seen once. The specimen comprised whole blood, sampled at baseline. All receptors derive from an adult who was a healthcare worker with PCR-confirmed SARS-CoV-2 infection or an uninfected control (not recorded which). CDR3s include the opening cysteine and the closing phenylalanine or tryptophan. Fields, in order: D gene, V gene, J gene, clone size, CDR3 protein, CDR3 DNA. D genes are given only for firm matches. The size of a clone is reported for some rows only, either as once, few or many, or as a class for expanded clones.

d_gene: NA
v_gene: TRBV6-1
j_gene: TRBJ2-7
abundance: few
CDR3aa: CASSEPAAYEQYF
CDR3nt: TGTGCCAGCAGTGAACCGGCAGCCTACGAGCAGTACTTC

d_gene: NA
v_gene: TRBV10-3
j_gene: TRBJ2-7
abundance: NA
CDR3aa: CAIRNDGYEQYF
CDR3nt: TGTGCCATCAGAAACGACGGCTACGAGCAGTACTTC

d_gene: NA
v_gene: TRBV30
j_gene: TRBJ1-3
abundance: many
CDR3aa: CAWSSHTGPENTIYF
CDR3nt: TGTGCCTGGAGTTCTCATACCGGACCGGAAAACACCATATATTTT

d_gene: TRBD1
v_gene: TRBV29-1
j_gene: TRBJ1-4
abundance: many
CDR3aa: CSVEVFTGQGVLF
CDR3nt: TGCAGCGTTGAAGTCTTCACCGGACAGGGTGTTCTATTT

d_gene: NA
v_gene: TRBV6-1
j_gene: TRBJ1-2
abundance: NA
CDR3aa: CASSELTNYGYTF
CDR3nt: TGTGCCAGCAGTGAACTTACTAACTATGGCTACACCTTC

d_gene: TRBD2
v_gene: TRBV6-1
j_gene: TRBJ2-7
abundance: NA
CDR3aa: CASSRGGTSGSYEQYF
CDR3nt: TGTGCCAGCAGCAGAGGCGGGACTAGCGGGTCCTACGAGCAGTACTTC

d_gene: TRBD1
v_gene: TRBV3-1
j_gene: TRBJ1-2
abundance: NA
CDR3aa: CASSQGTGKVYGYTF
CDR3nt: TGTGCCAGCAGCCAAGGGACAGGGAAGGTCTATGGCTACACCTTC

d_gene: NA
v_gene: TRBV4-3
j_gene: TRBJ2-3
abundance: few
CDR3aa: CASSSRLDSDDTQYF
CDR3nt: TGCGCCAGCAGCTCGCGATTGGATAGTGATGATACGCAGTATTTT

d_gene: NA
v_gene: TRBV28
j_gene: TRBJ2-7
abundance: many
CDR3aa: CASSGTYEQYF
CDR3nt: TGTGCCAGCTCGGGGACCTACGAGCAGTACTTC

d_gene: TRBD1
v_gene: TRBV3-1
j_gene: TRBJ1-2
abundance: few
CDR3aa: CASSHDLTGGSGYTF
CDR3nt: TGTGCCAGCAGCCACGACCTGACAGGGGGCTCAGGCTACACCTTC

d_gene: NA
v_gene: TRBV6-5
j_gene: TRBJ1-6
abundance: NA
CDR3aa: CASSYLVATGLEGSPLHF
CDR3nt: TGTGCCAGCAGTTACTTGGTGGCCACAGGGCTGGAGGGGTCACCCCTCCACTTT

d_gene: NA
v_gene: TRBV7-9
j_gene: TRBJ2-3
abundance: many
CDR3aa: CASSLAERRTDTQYF
CDR3nt: TGTGCCAGCAGCTTAGCCGAACGGCGCACAGATACGCAGTATTTT

d_gene: NA
v_gene: TRBV4-3
j_gene: TRBJ2-5
abundance: few
CDR3aa: CASSQYLQETQYF
CDR3nt: TGCGCCAGCAGCCAGTACCTCCAAGAGACCCAGTACTTC

d_gene: TRBD1
v_gene: TRBV9
j_gene: TRBJ1-6
abundance: NA
CDR3aa: CASSGDRGSSPLHF
CDR3nt: TGTGCCAGCAGCGGGGACAGGGGTAGTTCACCCCTCCACTTT

d_gene: NA
v_gene: TRBV7-8
j_gene: TRBJ1-2
abundance: medium-sized
CDR3aa: CASSLVSREGYTF
CDR3nt: TGTGCCAGCAGCTTAGTTTCCAGGGAAGGCTACACCTTC

d_gene: NA
v_gene: TRBV5-6
j_gene: TRBJ1-1
abundance: many
CDR3aa: CASSLQNTEAFF
CDR3nt: TGTGCCAGCAGCTTGCAGAACACTGAAGCTTTCTTT

d_gene: TRBD2
v_gene: TRBV12-3/TRBV12-4
j_gene: TRBJ2-1
abundance: few
CDR3aa: CASRGLAGGFSYNEQFF
CDR3nt: TGTGCCAGCAGGGGACTAGCGGGAGGCTTCTCCTACAATGAGCAGTTCTTC

d_gene: NA
v_gene: TRBV20-1
j_gene: TRBJ2-7
abundance: NA
CDR3aa: CSATRPDRQLYEQYF
CDR3nt: TGCAGTGCTACTCGACCCGATAGGCAGCTCTACGAGCAGTACTTC

d_gene: NA
v_gene: TRBV27
j_gene: TRBJ2-3
abundance: NA
CDR3aa: CASSLTAGTDTQYF
CDR3nt: TGTGCCAGCAGTTTAACCGCGGGAACAGATACGCAGTATTTT

d_gene: NA
v_gene: TRBV6-5
j_gene: TRBJ1-1
abundance: few
CDR3aa: CASSSRPNTEAFF
CDR3nt: TGTGCCAGCAGTTCCAGGCCGAACACTGAAGCTTTCTTT

d_gene: NA
v_gene: TRBV5-1
j_gene: TRBJ1-1
abundance: few
CDR3aa: CASTEGVGNTEAFF
CDR3nt: TGCGCCAGCACGGAGGGTGTCGGGAACACTGAAGCTTTCTTT

d_gene: NA
v_gene: TRBV11-2
j_gene: TRBJ1-4
abundance: many
CDR3aa: CASSLDSATNEKLFF
CDR3nt: TGTGCCAGCAGCTTGGACAGCGCAACTAATGAAAAACTGTTTTTT

d_gene: NA
v_gene: TRBV13
j_gene: TRBJ1-1
abundance: NA
CDR3aa: CASSNRRLKGTEAFF
CDR3nt: TGTGCCAGCAGCAACAGACGCCTAAAGGGGACTGAAGCTTTCTTT

d_gene: NA
v_gene: TRBV6-6
j_gene: TRBJ2-5
abundance: NA
CDR3aa: CASKDQGVGETQYF
CDR3nt: TGTGCCAGCAAAGATCAGGGTGTCGGAGAGACCCAGTACTTC

d_gene: NA
v_gene: TRBV11-2
j_gene: TRBJ2-5
abundance: few
CDR3aa: CASSLDRRRGIQETQYF
CDR3nt: TGTGCCAGCAGCTTAGATCGTCGGCGGGGTATACAAGAGACCCAGTACTTC

d_gene: NA
v_gene: TRBV6-4
j_gene: TRBJ2-2
abundance: NA
CDR3aa: CASSEAGTGELFF
CDR3nt: TGTGCCAGCAGTGAGGCGGGAACCGGGGAGCTGTTTTTT

d_gene: NA
v_gene: TRBV6-5
j_gene: TRBJ2-1
abundance: few
CDR3aa: CASSLTDTYLYNEQFF
CDR3nt: TGTGCCAGCAGCCTGACAGATACATACCTATACAATGAGCAGTTCTTC

d_gene: TRBD2
v_gene: TRBV5-1
j_gene: TRBJ2-3
abundance: few
CDR3aa: CASSLEVAGGPKDTQYF
CDR3nt: TGCGCCAGCAGCTTGGAGGTGGCGGGAGGGCCGAAAGATACGCAGTATTTT

d_gene: TRBD1
v_gene: TRBV13
j_gene: TRBJ2-4
abundance: NA
CDR3aa: CASSSAGTGKNIQYF
CDR3nt: TGTGCCAGCAGCTCCGCAGGGACAGGGAAAAACATTCAGTACTTC

d_gene: TRBD1
v_gene: TRBV5-1
j_gene: TRBJ2-1
abundance: NA
CDR3aa: CASSLTTGAPNEQFF
CDR3nt: TGCGCCAGCAGCCTGACGACAGGGGCTCCCAATGAGCAGTTCTTC

d_gene: TRBD1
v_gene: TRBV7-7
j_gene: TRBJ2-5
abundance: NA
CDR3aa: CASSRENRGEQETQYF
CDR3nt: TGTGCCAGCAGCCGAGAAAACAGGGGGGAACAAGAGACCCAGTACTTC

d_gene: NA
v_gene: TRBV28
j_gene: TRBJ2-3
abundance: NA
CDR3aa: CASSAGQSTDTQYF
CDR3nt: TGTGCCAGCAGTGCGGGACAGAGCACAGATACGCAGTATTTT

d_gene: NA
v_gene: TRBV3-1
j_gene: TRBJ2-5
abundance: many
CDR3aa: CASSHPPLSRGFLETQYF
CDR3nt: NA

d_gene: TRBD1
v_gene: TRBV6-7
j_gene: TRBJ1-1
abundance: NA
CDR3aa: CASRWDRIMNTEAFF
CDR3nt: TGTGCCAGCAGATGGGACAGGATAATGAACACTGAAGCTTTCTTT

d_gene: NA
v_gene: TRBV14
j_gene: TRBJ2-3
abundance: few
CDR3aa: CASRGWRNTDTQYF
CDR3nt: TGTGCCAGCAGGGGCTGGCGGAACACAGATACGCAGTATTTT